A single sample is the source of the 10 T cell receptor beta chains below, sequenced in a study of blood T cell repertoires in COVID-19. Measured with immunoSEQ multiplex PCR; TCRdb has only the in-frame clones, and not every one. Found here are around 140,000 clones, roughly 89% of them singletons; the top ten hold just under 0.95%. Sequencing was done on a sample of peripheral blood. All receptors come from a woman aged 50 to 65 with acute or convalescent COVID-19.

The chain employs TRBV18 and TRBJ2-2; D gene unclear. Germline V lookup: CDR1 KGHSH, CDR2 LQKENI. Trimming stripped 3 bases from V and 6 bases from J, with 14 bases between. The CDR3 covers 15 residues. The CDR3 reads CASSPTIAGAGELFF. CDR3 sequence (DNA): TGTGCCAGCTCACCCACCATCGCCGGAGCCGGGGAGCTGTTTTTT.

This chain joins TRBV6-5 and TRBJ2-7; tentatively, D is TRBD2 (5 bases). Germline V CDR1 and CDR2: MNHEY, SVGAGI. The CDR3 has 15 residues. With 2 bases removed from V and 3 bases from J, the gap between germline ends came to 14 bases. In DNA, the CDR3 is TGTGCCAGCAGTTACGGAGGAGGAACCTACTACGAGCAGTACTTC. Residues: CASSYGGGTYYEQYF.

V usage is TRBV7-3 and J usage is TRBJ2-2, with D possibly matching TRBD2 (5 bases). The CDR3 length is 16 residues. Germline loops: CDR1 SGHTA, CDR2 FQGTGA. Deletions cut 3 bases from V and 6 bases from J, with 17 bases between. CDR3 coding DNA: TGTGCCAGCAGCTTTCGGCTAGCCCCGAGTGCCGGGGAGCTGTTTTTT. Translation: CASSFRLAPSAGELFF.

The CDR3 region is CASSRTQAGSYNEQFF. CDR3 in DNA: TGTGCCAGCTCACGGACGCAGGCAGGGTCCTACAATGAGCAGTTCTTC. The rearrangement uses TRBV18 and TRBJ2-1; possible D gene TRBD1, 5 bases. Germline V gene sequence: CDR1 KGHSH, CDR2 LQKENI. The CDR3 spans 16 residues. Trimming shortened V by 4 bases and J by 1 base, and 14 bases separated the two germline ends.

V gene TRBV10-1 combines with J gene TRBJ2-1; D ambiguous. The germline V gene has CDR1 WNHNN and CDR2 SYGVQD (reference sequence). Trimming pared 2 bases from V and 0 bases from J, leaving 8 bases between. The length of the CDR3 is 15 residues. CDR3 sequence reads: CASSEASSSYNEQFF. In DNA form, the CDR3 reads TGCGCCAGCAGTGAGGCTAGTAGCTCCTACAATGAGCAGTTCTTC.

The rearrangement joins TRBV7-3 to TRBJ2-1, with 10 positions matching TRBD2. V shed 4 bases, J shed 7 bases, and the junction held 10 bases outside the gene matches. The CDR3 runs 16 residues. CDR1 is SGHTA and CDR2 is FQGTGA in the germline V gene. In nucleotides, the CDR3 is TGTGCCAGCAGCTCCAGCATGGGACTAGCGTTAAATGAGCAGTTCTTC. Encoded protein: CASSSSMGLALNEQFF. The full variable domain, rest sourced from reference TRBV7-3 and TRBJ2-1, is GAGVSQTPSNKVTEKGKYVELRCDPISGHTALYWYRQSLGQGPEFLIYFQGTGAADDSGLPNDRFFAVRPEGSVSTLKIQRTERGDSAVYLCASSSSMGLALNEQFFGPGTRLTVL.

This clone was picked up one time. This chain connects TRBV13 to TRBJ1-1; a weak D match, TRBD1 (5 bases). V dropped 2 bases and J dropped 2 bases, with 9 bases sitting between them. CDR1 and CDR2 from the germline V gene are PRHDT and FYEKMQ (reference sequence). The CDR3 has 14 residues. CDR3 bases: TGTGCCAGCAGCTTATTAAGGGGAAACACTGAAGCTTTCTTT. Protein product: CASSLLRGNTEAFF.

The chain has TRBV21-1 and TRBJ2-4; the D call of TRBD1 is as the table states it, not checked on the DNA. TRBV21-1 is classified as a pseudogene. The CDR3 contains 19 residues. CDR3 sequence (DNA): TGTGCCAGCAGCAAATGTGGCAGGGGGCGAATTATAGCCAAAAACATTCAGTACTTC. Translation gives CASSKCGRGRIIAKNIQYF.

The sample holds a few counts of this clone. DNA for the CDR3: TGTGCCAGCAGTGTTAGCGGGAGCACAGATACGCAGTATTTT. This codes for CASSVSGSTDTQYF. The chain carries TRBV6-4 and TRBJ2-3; 7 positions agree with TRBD2. CDR1 is MRHNA and CDR2 is SNTAGT in the germline V gene. This CDR3 comprises 14 residues. V was pared by 4 bases and J by 0 bases, with 1 base of the junction left unmatched.

The chain carries TRBV14 and TRBJ1-4; 7 bases line up with TRBD1. The CDR3 is 15 amino acids. V lost 1 base and J lost 6; bases outside the gene matches: 5. CDR1 and CDR2 from the germline V gene are SGHDN and FVKESK. CDR3 nucleotides: TGTGCCAGCAGCCAAGTCAACAGGGGTGATGAAAAACTGTTTTTT. It is translated as CASSQVNRGDEKLFF.